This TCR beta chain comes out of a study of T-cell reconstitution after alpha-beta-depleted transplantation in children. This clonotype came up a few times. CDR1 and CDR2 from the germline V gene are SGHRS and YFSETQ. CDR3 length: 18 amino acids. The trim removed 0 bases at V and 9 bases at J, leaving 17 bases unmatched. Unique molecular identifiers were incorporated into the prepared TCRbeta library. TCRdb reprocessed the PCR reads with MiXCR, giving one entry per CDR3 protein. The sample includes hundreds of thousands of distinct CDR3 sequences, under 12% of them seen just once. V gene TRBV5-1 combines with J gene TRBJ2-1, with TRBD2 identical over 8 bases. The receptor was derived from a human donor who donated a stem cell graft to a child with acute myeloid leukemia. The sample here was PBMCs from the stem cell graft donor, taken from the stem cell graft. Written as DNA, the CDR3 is TGCGCCAGCAGCTTGGGGGGTAGCGGGACAAACTTCGGGGGTGAGCAGTTCTTC. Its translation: CASSLGGSGTNFGGEQFF. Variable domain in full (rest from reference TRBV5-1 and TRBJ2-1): KAGVTQTPRYLIKTRGQQVTLSCSPISGHRSVSWYQQTPGQGLQFLFEYFSETQRNKGNFPGRFSGRQFSNSRSEMNVSTLELGDSALYLCASSLGGSGTNFGGEQFFGPGTRLTVL.